Listed below are T cell receptor beta chains from one sample, sequenced in a study of long-term antiretroviral therapy in people with HIV. TCRdb's table, derived via immunoSEQ multiplex PCR, lists solely in-frame clones and lacks some. The sample lists over 15,000 clones, approximately 85% occurring once. This specimen consisted of unsorted PBMCs, obtained 0.5 years after starting antiretroviral therapy. The receptors were sampled from a woman in her forties with HIV. Both conserved end residues are trimmed from each CDR3. Where a row states a size, it is once, few, many or the class of an expanded clone; other rows omit it.

j_call clone_size v_call cdr3_aa
TRBJ2-7 . TRBV28 ASSFEGAARYYEQY
TRBJ1-1 . TRBV6-4 ASSVSGAHTEAF
TRBJ2-5 . TRBV18 ASSPTAQETQY
TRBJ2-5 . TRBV18 ASSPQDSGSGETQY
TRBJ2-7 . TRBV7-8 ASSLAAGASEQY
TRBJ2-1 . TRBV7-9 ASSFSSNEQF
TRBJ2-5 . TRBV18 ASSPQQGAMETQY
TRBJ1-1 once TRBV9 ASSVIGPRQAF
TRBJ2-2 . TRBV29-1 SVEGMGPNTGELF
TRBJ2-3 . TRBV5-1 ASSLRRGREDTQY
TRBJ2-3 once TRBV7-2 ASSYPQGGTDTQY
TRBJ2-2 . TRBV7-2 ASSLFIGELF
TRBJ2-7 . TRBV6-6 ASSALGYEQY
TRBJ1-4 . TRBV5-1 ASSSSGTANEKLF
TRBJ2-1 . TRBV13 ASSLSGSSYNEQF